What follows are 24 T cell receptor beta chains derived from one specimen sequenced in a study of blood T cell repertoires in COVID-19. This table comes from immunoSEQ multiplex PCR, and its TCRdb copy is limited to in-frame clones, with some not included. The data show approximately 110,000 clones, more than 85% seen once. The sequencing sample was made of peripheral blood. These receptors originate from a man in his fifties or sixties with COVID-19, enrolled during active disease.

This chain joins TRBV4-1 and TRBJ2-1; D might be TRBD2 (6 bases). Germline V lookup: CDR1 MGHRA, CDR2 YSYEKL. The CDR3 extends over 17 amino acids. Trimming took 1 base from V and 0 from J, leaving 13 bases between them. This CDR3 is CASSQADGRSSYNEQFF. DNA of the CDR3: TGCGCCAGCAGCCAAGCAGACGGGAGAAGCTCCTACAATGAGCAGTTCTTC.

The chain carries TRBV6-1 and TRBJ1-6; D call uncertain. The CDR3 covers 15 residues. Between the trimmed V and J ends, which lost 0 bases and 10 bases, there was a span of 13 bases. Germline V gene lookup returns CDR1 MNHNS and CDR2 SASEGT. The CDR3 DNA reads as TGTGCCAGCAGTGAAGCGCACGGACTACGGTCACCCCTCCACTTT. Its protein product is CASSEAHGLRSPLHF.

The genes are TRBV3-1 (or the pseudogene TRBV3-2) and TRBJ1-6; the D is unclear. Per the germline V gene, CDR1 is LGHDT and CDR2 is YNNKEL (reference sequence). The V and J ends lost 0 bases and 10 bases respectively, with 7 bases between them. This CDR3 has 13 amino acids. The CDR3 region has the DNA TGTGCCAGCAGCCAAGATGGCCCATCACCCCTCCACTTT. Amino acids: CASSQDGPSPLHF.

This clone was counted once. The genes are TRBV15 and TRBJ2-5; 8 nucleotides align to TRBD2. This CDR3 is built from 13 residues. V shed 8 bases and J 5 bases; nucleotides not matched to a gene: 7. Germline V gene lookup returns CDR1 LNHNV and CDR2 YYDKDF (reference sequence). Here the CDR3 reads CATRSSGLETQYF. The CDR3 DNA reads TGTGCCACCCGCTCTAGCGGGCTCGAGACCCAGTACTTC.

The chain carries TRBV9 and TRBJ1-2; D gene unclear. From germline, CDR1 is SGDLS and CDR2 YYNGEE. Trimming left V 3 bases short and J 8 bases short, with 8 bases between. This CDR3 has 11 residues. The CDR3 DNA reads TGTGCCAGCAGCGCATTTTTGGGCTACACCTTC. The encoded protein is CASSAFLGYTF.

The CDR3 loop is CASSLAGVFRRTYNEQFF. The CDR3 DNA sequence: TGTGCCAGCAGTCTAGCGGGAGTTTTTCGGAGGACCTACAATGAGCAGTTCTTC. This chain joins TRBV6-2 or TRBV6-3 and TRBJ2-1, with 10 bases aligning to TRBD2. This CDR3 comprises 18 residues. With V trimmed by 5 bases and J by 2 bases, 12 bases remained unmatched. Per germline, CDR1 MNHEY and CDR2 SVGEGT.

The chain is built from TRBV11-3 and TRBJ2-1, with TRBD2 matching 10 bases. This CDR3 spans 15 amino acids. Germline CDR1 reads SGHNT; CDR2 reads YENEEA. J gave up 6 bases and V 5 bases, and 7 bases lay outside the gene matches. The DNA for the CDR3 is TGTGCCAGCAGCCTCCTGGCTAGCGGGAGCAATGAGCAGTTCTTC. This codes for CASSLLASGSNEQFF. Based on the CDR3 plus reference TRBV11-3 and TRBJ2-1, the full variable domain is EAGVVQSPRYKIIEKKQPVAFWCNPISGHNTLYWYLQNLGQGPELLIRYENEEAVDDSQLPKDRFSAERLKGVDSTLKIQPAELGDSAVYLCASSLLASGSNEQFFGPGTRLTVL.

The V and J genes are TRBV6-1 and TRBJ2-5, with unresolved D. The ends were cut back, 3 bases at V and 1 base at J, with 9 bases in the middle. The germline V gene has CDR1 MNHNS and CDR2 SASEGT. This CDR3 has 14 amino acids. The CDR3 reads CASSERAFQETQYF. The CDR3, as DNA: TGTGCCAGCAGTGAGCGCGCTTTCCAAGAGACCCAGTACTTC.

V usage is TRBV14 and J usage is TRBJ2-6, with D possibly being TRBD2 (5 bases). Germline CDR1 reads SGHDN; CDR2 reads FVKESK. V gave up 4 bases and J gave up 1 base, with 8 bases separating them. CDR3 length equals 15 residues. The CDR3 protein is CASSPRGSGANVLTF. The CDR3 nucleotides are TGTGCCAGCAGCCCCCGGGGTTCTGGGGCCAACGTCCTGACTTTC.

This clone appeared a single time. The gene calls are TRBV3-1 (or the pseudogene TRBV3-2) and TRBJ1-1, with a tentative D call TRBD1 (6 bases). Germline V lookup: CDR1 LGHDT, CDR2 YNNKEL (reference sequence). CDR3 length: 15 amino acids. V gave up 1 base and J gave up 4 bases, with 13 bases separating them. CDR3 amino acids: CASSQARGAGTEAFF. The CDR3, as DNA: TGTGCCAGCAGCCAAGCCCGGGGGGCCGGCACTGAAGCTTTCTTT.

The chain joins TRBV20-1 to TRBJ1-4; D remains unclear. The CDR3 runs 11 residues. V was trimmed by 4 bases and J by 6 bases, leaving 6 bases between them. The V gene's germline CDR1 is DFQATT and CDR2 SNEGSKA (reference sequence). CDR3 nucleotide sequence: TGCAGTGCTATCCCGGATGAAAAACTGTTTTTT. It codes for CSAIPDEKLFF.

The V gene is TRBV12-3 or TRBV12-4, the J gene TRBJ2-7; 12 positions match TRBD2. The V and J ends lost 3 bases and 9 bases, in that order; junction bases with no gene match: 3. CDR3 size: 13 residues. The DNA for the CDR3 is TGTGCCAGCAGTTTGACTAGCGGGAGTGTGCAGTACGTC. Amino acids: CASSLTSGSVQYV.

This clone was observed once. The chain uses TRBV4-1 and TRBJ2-3; weak D call: TRBD2 (6 bases). The germline V gene encodes CDR1 MGHRA and CDR2 YSYEKL. The CDR3 sequence is 17 residues long. Trimming removed 1 base at V and 1 base at J, with 15 bases between. The CDR3 nucleotides are TGCGCCAGCAGCCAAGCTGGGGGGAGCGGTCGCACAGATACGCAGTATTTT. Its translation is CASSQAGGSGRTDTQYF.

The chain joins TRBV5-1 to TRBJ2-3, with 7 bases fitting TRBD1. From germline, CDR1 is SGHRS and CDR2 YFSETQ. Losses at the gene ends were 3 bases for V and 2 bases for J; bases not matched to a gene: 9. This CDR3 has 16 amino acids. CDR3 in DNA: TGCGCCAGCAGCTGGACCGGGACAGCAACCACAGATACGCAGTATTTT. It translates to CASSWTGTATTDTQYF. Full variable domain (remainder filled in from reference TRBV5-1 and TRBJ2-3): KAGVTQTPRYLIKTRGQQVTLSCSPISGHRSVSWYQQTPGQGLQFLFEYFSETQRNKGNFPGRFSGRQFSNSRSEMNVSTLELGDSALYLCASSWTGTATTDTQYFGPGTRLTVL.

The J gene is TRBJ2-2, the V gene TRBV6-5; 10 positions agree with TRBD2. Trimming at V came to 4 bases and at J to 3 bases, leaving 5 bases not matched to a gene. Germline values: CDR1 MNHEY, CDR2 SVGAGI. The CDR3 contains 16 residues. CDR3 coding DNA: TGTGCCAGCAGTTCGTTGACTAGCGGGTACACCGGGGAGCTGTTTTTT. Encoded protein: CASSSLTSGYTGELFF.

This clone appeared once. CDR3 in amino acids: CASSSAPSYEQYF. The CDR3 DNA is TGTGCCAGCAGCTCCGCGCCCTCCTACGAGCAGTACTTC. The V and J genes are TRBV6-2 or TRBV6-3 and TRBJ2-7; D remains ambiguous. Germline V gene lookup returns CDR1 MNHEY and CDR2 SVGEGT. Trimming removed 6 bases at V and 0 bases at J, with 9 bases between. The CDR3 has 13 residues.

This chain joins TRBV28 and TRBJ1-5, with D possibly matching TRBD1 (5 bases). V was pared by 3 bases and J by 7 bases, with 13 bases between. Germline-derived CDR1 and CDR2 are MDHEN and SYDVKM. This CDR3 region has 14 residues. The CDR3 DNA follows: TGTGCCAGCAGTTTGAGGTCAGGGAACCAGCCCCAGCATTTT. Encoded protein: CASSLRSGNQPQHF.

This chain connects TRBV4-1 to TRBJ1-5, with D perhaps matching TRBD1 (5 bases). Germline lookup yields CDR1 MGHRA and CDR2 YSYEKL. The CDR3 contains 14 residues. The V end was cut by 0 bases, the J end by 6 bases, with 9 bases between. In nucleotides, the CDR3 is TGCGCCAGCAGCCAAGAAGGGGTTCCTCAGCCCCAGCATTTT. This translates into CASSQEGVPQPQHF.

The chain couples TRBV5-1 to TRBJ2-1; maybe TRBD1 (6 bases). V gave up 0 bases and J gave up 6 bases, with 10 bases separating them. Germline lookup yields CDR1 SGHRS and CDR2 YFSETQ. There are 14 residues in the CDR3. The CDR3, as DNA: TGCGCCAGCAGCTTGGGACAGGAGGTCAATGAGCAGTTCTTC. Translating it yields CASSLGQEVNEQFF.

This clone was recorded a few times. V usage is TRBV6-5 and J usage is TRBJ1-1, with 7 positions matching TRBD1. The CDR3 loop spans 14 amino acids. Germline loops: CDR1 MNHEY, CDR2 SVGAGI. Germline trimming cut 6 bases from V and 5 bases from J; bases unmatched to any gene: 9. The CDR3 DNA is TGTGCCAGCAGCCAGACAGGGCAGAGAACTGAAGCTTTCTTT. It specifies CASSQTGQRTEAFF.

This clone was recorded only once. The chain couples TRBV15 to TRBJ1-1; the match to TRBD1 covers 8 bases. Trimming cost V 2 bases and J 1 base; bases outside gene matches: 6. The CDR3 loop spans 16 amino acids. Germline-derived CDR1 and CDR2 are LNHNV and YYDKDF (reference sequence). The CDR3 loop reads CATSRRQGWGNTEAFF. The CDR3 DNA reads as TGTGCCACCAGCAGAAGACAGGGGTGGGGGAACACTGAAGCTTTCTTT.

V and J are TRBV7-3 and TRBJ2-5; 7 nucleotides agree with TRBD2. CDR3 length: 15 amino acids. V was pared by 2 bases and J by 5 bases, with 8 bases of the junction left unmatched. Germline V gene sequence: CDR1 SGHTA, CDR2 FQGTGA. CDR3 protein: CASSLSAGAGETQYF. CDR3 sequence (DNA): TGTGCCAGCAGCTTATCGGCGGGAGCGGGGGAGACCCAGTACTTC.

The V call is TRBV18, the J call TRBJ2-5; 7 positions agree with TRBD2. V lost 4 bases to trimming and J lost 0 bases; unmatched junction nucleotides: 5. There are 15 residues in the CDR3. The germline CDR1 and CDR2 sequences are KGHSH and LQKENI. The CDR3 DNA reads as TGTGCCAGCTCACGATCTAGCGGAGACCAAGAGACCCAGTACTTC. Encoded protein: CASSRSSGDQETQYF.

The chain has TRBV4-3 and TRBJ1-1, with 7 positions matching TRBD1. The CDR3 loop spans 13 amino acids. V trimming: 3 bases; J trimming: 3 bases; junction bases outside the gene matches: 1. CDR1 is LGHNA and CDR2 is YSLEER in the germline V gene. The CDR3, as DNA: TGCGCCAGCAGCCAGGGGACAGACACTGAAGCTTTCTTT. Protein: CASSQGTDTEAFF.